This T cell receptor (beta chain) was documented in a study of cytomegalovirus exposure and HLA in healthy donors. Study in general: Among 150 million to 200 million T cells, an earlier analysis found roughly 120 million unique TCR beta sequences. Findings and caveats of the study: Donor immune exposure was known only as CMV serostatus. A later analysis revealed that TCR association rates differed between HLA loci, peaking at DRB1 and bottoming out at HLA-C. Productive rates of about 90% or about 30% were seen for most TCR beta V segments in an earlier analysis.

This clone was observed a handful of times. The antigen is undetermined. This PCR relied on a set of 60 Vbeta primers and 13 Jbeta primers. This table comes from immunoSEQ multiplex PCR, and its TCRdb copy is limited to in-frame clones, with some not included. The table includes about 120,000 clones, around four fifths detected once. The CDR3 is 15 amino acids. V shed 3 bases, J shed 3 bases, and the junction held 7 bases outside the gene matches. From germline, CDR1 is MNHEY and CDR2 SMNVEV (reference sequence). The source is a man between 35 and 55 years old in good health and CMV-seronegative. Sequencing used PBMCs. The chain recombines TRBV27 with TRBJ1-1; 7 bases are shared with TRBD1. The CDR3: CASSFGTVLDTEAFF. The CDR3 DNA reads as TGTGCCAGCAGTTTTGGGACAGTATTAGACACTGAAGCTTTCTTT.